These 26 T cell receptor beta chains share one sample of origin, sequenced in a study of cytomegalovirus exposure and HLA in healthy donors. The PCR used 60 Vbeta and 13 Jbeta primers. Profiled with immunoSEQ multiplex PCR; TCRdb holds only in-frame clones, not every one. The sample contains under 200,000 clones, around 63% of which appear only once. Sequenced input: PBMCs. Receptor source: a woman under 30 in good health and CMV-seropositive.

The chain joins TRBV5-8 to TRBJ2-1, with 7 bases lining up with TRBD2. V was pared by 5 bases and J by 2 bases, with 7 bases of the junction left unmatched. Looked up from germline, CDR1 is SGHTS and CDR2 is YDEGEE. The CDR3 totals 15 residues. CDR3 region: CASRPRGSPYNEQFF. The CDR3 coding sequence is TGTGCCAGCAGGCCGCGGGGGTCCCCCTACAATGAGCAGTTCTTC.

The V and J genes are TRBV7-2 and TRBJ2-3, with 12 nucleotides matching TRBD2. The V segment lost 4 bases and the J segment 0 bases; nucleotides outside the gene matches: 11. This CDR3 is built from 19 residues. CDR1 is SGHTA, CDR2 FQGNSA, per germline. The CDR3 here is CASSSPGLAGRISTDTQYF. The CDR3 nucleotides read TGTGCCAGCAGCTCTCCGGGACTAGCGGGCCGGATTAGCACAGATACGCAGTATTTT.

V usage is TRBV28 and J usage is TRBJ2-5; 9 positions agree with TRBD1. The last part of the DNA fits TRBJ2-7 better; the J call may be wrong. This CDR3 has 13 amino acids. CDR1 and CDR2 (germline): MDHEN, SYDVKM. The CDR3 protein is CASRGTGRPEQYF. In nucleotides, the CDR3 is TGTGCCAGCAGAGGGACAGGGAGGCCCGAGCAGTACTTC.

This chain connects TRBV28 to TRBJ2-7; D is undetermined. The V end was cut by 5 bases, the J end by 3 bases, with 8 bases between. The CDR3 consists of 12 residues. Germline loops: CDR1 MDHEN, CDR2 SYDVKM. The CDR3 DNA is TGTGCCAGCAGTCTAGTTTACTACGAGCAGTACTTC. Protein sequence: CASSLVYYEQYF.

The chain carries TRBV27 and TRBJ2-7, with 7 bases aligning to TRBD2. Germline V lookup: CDR1 MNHEY, CDR2 SMNVEV (reference sequence). J lost 2 bases, V lost 5 bases, and 9 bases had no gene match. The CDR3 is 15 amino acids. CDR3 nucleotide sequence: TGTGCCAGCAGTCCTTCGCCTAGCGGAACCTACGAGCAGTACTTC. It codes for CASSPSPSGTYEQYF.

The chain links TRBV6-1 to TRBJ1-1; a possible D gene is TRBD1 (5 bases). The CDR3 has 12 residues. The germline V gene has CDR1 MNHNS and CDR2 SASEGT. V lost 10 bases and J 3 bases, leaving 12 bases between the germline ends. The CDR3 DNA reads TGTGCCAAGGTGTGGGGGGACACTGAAGCTTTCTTT. Its translation is CAKVWGDTEAFF.

V and J are TRBV10-3 and TRBJ2-1, with D possibly TRBD2 on 5 matching bases. Germline CDR1 ENHRY, CDR2 SYGVKD. The CDR3 length is 17 residues. Trimming took off 5 bases at V and 1 base at J, with 18 bases between the two ends. CDR3 coding DNA: TGTGCCATCAGTACCAATAGTGGGAGTCCTTCCTACAATGAGCAGTTCTTC. It yields the protein CAISTNSGSPSYNEQFF.

The CDR3 DNA is TGCGCCAGCAGCCCCGACAGGGGGCTTCCTAGCACAGATACGCAGTATTTT. Its translation: CASSPDRGLPSTDTQYF. V is TRBV5-1 and J is TRBJ2-3; 10 nucleotides line up with TRBD1. Per germline, CDR1 SGHRS and CDR2 YFSETQ. The V and J ends lost 4 bases and 0 bases, in that order; junction bases with no gene match: 8. The CDR3 is 17 residues long.

The chain employs TRBV7-2 and TRBJ2-7, with a possible D match to TRBD1 (6 bases). The germline CDR1 and CDR2 sequences are SGHTA and FQGNSA. The CDR3 is 14 amino acids. V gave up 5 bases and J gave up 0 bases, with 11 bases separating them. CDR3 loop: CASSRGLFSYEQYF. The CDR3 DNA reads as TGTGCCAGCAGCAGGGGGTTGTTCTCCTACGAGCAGTACTTC.

The rearrangement joins TRBV29-1 to TRBJ2-3; no reliable D call. This CDR3 region has 13 residues. CDR1 and CDR2 (germline): SQVTM, ANQGSEA. The V end lost 5 bases, the J end lost 0 bases, and 9 bases lay between the germline ends. The CDR3 DNA reads as TGCAGCGTTTCGGAGATAAGCACAGATACGCAGTATTTT. Translating it yields CSVSEISTDTQYF.

The V call is TRBV2, the J call TRBJ2-7; TRBD2 matches at 7 bases. The CDR3 runs to 15 residues. CDR1 SNHLY and CDR2 FYNNEI come from the germline V gene. The V and J ends lost 8 bases and 3 bases, in that order; junction bases with no gene match: 13. The CDR3 loop reads CASRIDVGRVYEQYF. DNA of the CDR3: TGTGCCAGCCGTATCGACGTAGGGAGGGTCTACGAGCAGTACTTC.

The V and J genes are TRBV5-1 and TRBJ2-3; tentative D call: TRBD2 (5 bases). CDR3 length equals 14 residues. CDR1 and CDR2 from the germline V gene are SGHRS and YFSETQ. The V end was cut by 3 bases, the J end by 2 bases, with 10 bases between. CDR3: CASSWERTTDTQYF. Written as DNA, the CDR3 is TGCGCCAGCAGCTGGGAGAGAACCACAGATACGCAGTATTTT.

V is TRBV7-2 and J is TRBJ1-1; 8 nucleotides align to TRBD1. Trimming at V came to 4 bases and at J to 3 bases, leaving 4 bases not matched to a gene. Germline values: CDR1 SGHTA, CDR2 FQGNSA. The length of the CDR3 is 14 residues. DNA of the CDR3: TGTGCCAGCAGCTCCCCGGACAGGGACACTGAAGCTTTCTTT. Translation gives CASSSPDRDTEAFF.

CDR3 region: CASIRTDDTEAFF. The CDR3 nucleotides read TGTGCCAGCATTAGGACAGATGACACTGAAGCTTTCTTT. This sequence joins TRBV2 and TRBJ1-1, with D possibly matching TRBD1 (6 bases). The CDR3 sequence is 13 residues long. V was pared by 7 bases and J by 3 bases, with 12 bases between. CDR1 is SNHLY and CDR2 is FYNNEI in the germline V gene.

The gene calls are TRBV7-8 and TRBJ1-1; D not certain. The germline gives CDR1 SGHVS, CDR2 FQNEAQ. Between the trimmed V and J ends, which lost 6 bases and 4 bases, there was a span of 9 bases. The CDR3 sequence is 12 residues long. The CDR3 nucleotides are TGTGCCAGCAGTTCCCTAGGCACTGAAGCTTTCTTT. Protein product: CASSSLGTEAFF. Together with reference TRBV7-8 and TRBJ1-1, the CDR3 gives the full variable domain: GAGVSQSPRYKVAKRGQDVALRCDPISGHVSLFWYQQALGQGPEFLTYFQNEAQLDKSGLPSDRFFAERPEGSVSTLKIQRTQQEDSAVYLCASSSLGTEAFFGQGTRLTVV.

V is TRBV15 and J is TRBJ2-7; no firm D call. Trimming took off 0 bases at V and 6 bases at J, with 12 bases between the two ends. The CDR3 has 14 amino acids. From germline, CDR1 is LNHNV and CDR2 YYDKDF (reference sequence). As DNA, the CDR3 is TGTGCCACCAGCAGAGATTCGTTTATCTCCGAGCAGTACTTC. Protein sequence: CATSRDSFISEQYF. Full variable domain (missing parts from reference TRBV15 and TRBJ2-7): DAMVIQNPRYQVTQFGKPVTLSCSQTLNHNVMYWYQQKSSQAPKLLFHYYDKDFNNEADTPDNFQSRRPNTSFCFLDIRSPGLGDTAMYLCATSRDSFISEQYFGPGTRLTVT.

V usage is TRBV5-1 and J usage is TRBJ1-5, with 7 bases identical to TRBD1. This CDR3 is built from 15 residues. With V trimmed by 3 bases and J by 3 bases, 6 bases remained unmatched. CDR1 SGHRS and CDR2 YFSETQ come from the germline V gene. CDR3 protein: CASSSGTALNQPQHF. The CDR3 DNA reads as TGCGCCAGCAGCTCGGGGACAGCTCTCAATCAGCCCCAGCATTTT.

The chain is built from TRBV5-6 and TRBJ2-5; D is undetermined. The DNA end favors TRBJ2-7, so the J call may be wrong. The CDR3 has 11 residues. CDR1 is SGHDT, CDR2 YYEEEE, per germline. The CDR3 is CASSLGGEQYF. The CDR3, as DNA: TGTGCCAGCAGCTTGGGGGGCGAGCAGTACTTC.

In its sample, this clone was seen a few times. This chain joins TRBV18 and TRBJ2-3; 12 positions match TRBD2. The CDR3 runs to 16 residues. From germline, CDR1 is KGHSH and CDR2 LQKENI. The V segment lost 5 bases and the J segment 4 bases; nucleotides outside the gene matches: 7. CDR3 in amino acids: CASSSTLAGGPDTQYF. CDR3 in DNA: TGTGCCAGCTCATCGACTCTAGCGGGAGGGCCAGATACGCAGTATTTT.

The chain joins TRBV19 to TRBJ2-1; 11 bases match TRBD2. CDR1 and CDR2 (germline): LNHDA, SQIVND (reference sequence). The CDR3 has 16 residues. V dropped 3 bases and J dropped 4; count of bases not matched to a gene: 5. The CDR3: CASSIYSGGVYNEQFF. In DNA, the CDR3 is TGTGCCAGTAGTATTTATAGCGGGGGGGTGTACAATGAGCAGTTCTTC.

This clone was counted between two and nine times. This chain links TRBV5-6 with TRBJ1-1, with 7 positions matching TRBD1. The length of the CDR3 is 16 residues. V gave up 2 bases and J gave up 0 bases; unmatched junction bases: 7. Germline lookup yields CDR1 SGHDT and CDR2 YYEEEE. The chain's CDR3 is CASSFWTGFLNTEAFF. Here the CDR3 DNA reads TGTGCCAGCAGCTTTTGGACAGGCTTTTTGAACACTGAAGCTTTCTTT.

The V gene is TRBV27, the J gene TRBJ2-7; a weak D match, TRBD2 (7 bases). The CDR3 sequence is 15 residues long. The germline gives CDR1 MNHEY, CDR2 SMNVEV (reference sequence). V lost 4 bases to trimming and J lost 6 bases, with 19 bases between them. The CDR3 is CASSSRGASTSEQYF. CDR3 coding DNA: TGTGCCAGCAGTTCCCGGGGGGCGTCTACCTCCGAGCAGTACTTC.

This chain connects TRBV5-4 to TRBJ2-3; unclear D gene. The germline V gene has CDR1 SGHNT and CDR2 YYREEE (reference sequence). The V end was cut by 2 bases, the J end by 1 base, with 14 bases between. The CDR3 totals 16 residues. Here the CDR3 DNA reads TGTGCCAGCAGCTTTGATAGCCCCTCCGGCACAGATACGCAGTATTTT. This gives the protein CASSFDSPSGTDTQYF.

The chain recombines TRBV9 with TRBJ2-6; possible D gene TRBD2, 6 bases. This CDR3 contains 16 residues. Germline CDR1 is SGDLS and CDR2 is YYNGEE. The V and J ends lost 6 bases and 4 bases respectively, with 17 bases between them. CDR3 sequence: CASTPWGTSGANVLTF. The CDR3 coding sequence is TGTGCCAGCACCCCGTGGGGGACTTCAGGGGCCAACGTCCTGACTTTC.

The V and J genes are TRBV7-9 and TRBJ2-7; TRBD2 matches 11 bases. The CDR3 is 14 residues long. Germline CDR1 is SEHNR and CDR2 is FQNEAQ (reference sequence). Trimming took 5 bases from V and 3 from J; bases not matched to a gene: 3. The CDR3 DNA sequence: TGTGCCAGCAGCCGGACTAGCGGGTTCTACGAGCAGTACTTC. Its translation is CASSRTSGFYEQYF.

The rearrangement links TRBV5-5 to TRBJ2-1; 12 bases align to TRBD2. The CDR3 is 16 residues long. Germline CDR1 and CDR2: SGHKS and YYEKEE (reference sequence). V shed 0 bases and J 4 bases; nucleotides not matched to a gene: 2. CDR3 DNA: TGTGCCAGCAGCTTGGCGCTAGCGGGGGGGTACAATGAGCAGTTCTTC. This gives the protein CASSLALAGGYNEQFF. Full variable domain (rest looked up from reference TRBV5-5 and TRBJ2-1): DAGVTQSPTHLIKTRGQQVTLRCSPISGHKSVSWYQQVLGQGPQFIFQYYEKEERGRGNFPDRFSARQFPNYSSELNVNALLLGDSALYLCASSLALAGGYNEQFFGPGTRLTVL.